One sample yielded the 13 T cell receptor beta chains listed below, sequenced in a study of shared clonotypes between healthy human individuals. Using immunoSEQ multiplex PCR, the repertoire was profiled, and TCRdb retains in-frame clones only, with some absent. Seen here are 2 million to 2.5 million clones, less than 95% observed once, and the top ten hold around 0.38%. Specimen: naive CD4+ T cells from PBMCs. The sample's subset: CD45RA+ positively selected. Receptor source: a man in his late teens or twenties in good health. Some clones in this sample may be carry-over from other donors' samples.

The chain joins TRBV6-5 to TRBJ2-5, with D possibly TRBD1 on 6 matching bases. Per germline, CDR1 MNHEY and CDR2 SVGAGI. V was trimmed by 6 bases and J by 7 bases, leaving 15 bases between them. This CDR3 is 13 amino acids long. The CDR3: CASSREQGRTQYF. CDR3 coding DNA: TGTGCCAGCAGCAGGGAACAGGGAAGGACCCAGTACTTC.

The V and J genes are TRBV7-8 and TRBJ2-5, with 7 bases lining up with TRBD1. The CDR3 covers 13 residues. Looked up from germline, CDR1 is SGHVS and CDR2 is FQNEAQ. V lost 8 bases and J lost 4; bases outside the gene matches: 7. The CDR3 coding sequence is TGTGCCAGCCGCAGAGGGGGCGCAGAGACCCAGTACTTC. This sequence encodes CASRRGGAETQYF.

J is TRBJ1-2 and V is TRBV7-9; no clear D. CDR1 and CDR2 from the germline V gene are SEHNR and FQNEAQ (reference sequence). The CDR3 runs 14 residues. V was trimmed by 5 bases and J by 3 bases, leaving 13 bases between them. The CDR3 is CASSLREGHYGYTF. The CDR3 DNA reads as TGTGCCAGCAGCCTTCGGGAGGGTCACTATGGCTACACCTTC. Full variable domain (missing parts from reference TRBV7-9 and TRBJ1-2): DTGVSQNPRHKITKRGQNVTFRCDPISEHNRLYWYRQTLGQGPEFLTYFQNEAQLEKSRLLSDRFSAERPKGSFSTLEIQRTEQGDSAMYLCASSLREGHYGYTFGSGTRLTVV.

The genes are TRBV6-4 and TRBJ2-3; 8 nucleotides agree with TRBD2. Germline V lookup: CDR1 MRHNA, CDR2 SNTAGT. V shed 6 bases, J shed 2 bases, and the junction held 7 bases outside the gene matches. The CDR3 runs 15 residues. CDR3 loop: CASSGRGMHTDTQYF. DNA of the CDR3: TGTGCCAGCAGCGGGAGGGGGATGCACACAGATACGCAGTATTTT.

The rearrangement links TRBV10-3 to TRBJ2-7; 7 bases are shared with TRBD1. Trimming removed 0 bases from V and 0 bases from J; junction bases left unmatched: 8. The CDR3 is made up of 17 amino acids. Germline V gene sequence: CDR1 ENHRY, CDR2 SYGVKD. The CDR3 region has the DNA TGTGCCATCAGTGAGTCGTTACCTCCAGGGGGCTCCTACGAGCAGTACTTC. Residues: CAISESLPPGGSYEQYF.

In the case of this clone: One end of the junction does not line up with germline, which may come from a read error. The J gene is TRBJ2-7, the V gene TRBV18, with TRBD1 matching over 9 bases. The V gene's germline CDR1 is KGHSH and CDR2 LQKENI. The CDR3 loop spans 15 amino acids. The CDR3 region has the DNA TGTGCCAGCTCGCCACAGGGGGCGGTCACCTACGAGCAGTACTTC. This sequence encodes CASSPQGAVTYEQYF.

On this clone itself: At the DNA level, this CDR3 is encoded by other sequences in the same sample as well. The chain recombines TRBV18 with TRBJ1-1; 8 bases line up with TRBD1. The CDR3 is made up of 14 amino acids. The V and J ends lost 4 bases and 0 bases, in that order; junction bases with no gene match: 1. Looked up from germline, CDR1 is KGHSH and CDR2 is LQKENI. The CDR3 reads CASSRDRMNTEAFF. The CDR3 DNA follows: TGTGCCAGCTCACGGGACAGGATGAACACTGAAGCTTTCTTT.

The chain recombines TRBV7-9 with TRBJ2-3, with 7 bases matching TRBD2. V lost 2 bases and J lost 0; bases outside the gene matches: 2. This CDR3 is built from 15 residues. Germline V gives CDR1 SEHNR, CDR2 FQNEAQ (reference sequence). The CDR3 spells CASSLRGLSTDTQYF. DNA for the CDR3: TGTGCCAGCAGCTTACGGGGACTAAGCACAGATACGCAGTATTTT. Supplemented by reference TRBV7-9 and TRBJ2-3, the full variable domain reads DTGVSQNPRHKITKRGQNVTFRCDPISEHNRLYWYRQTLGQGPEFLTYFQNEAQLEKSRLLSDRFSAERPKGSFSTLEIQRTEQGDSAMYLCASSLRGLSTDTQYFGPGTRLTVL.

The V call is TRBV10-3, the J call TRBJ2-5, with D uncertain. From germline, CDR1 is ENHRY and CDR2 SYGVKD. This CDR3 is built from 12 residues. V lost 6 bases and J lost 5, with 10 bases in between. The CDR3 sequence: CAISPEGETQYF. CDR3 DNA sequence: TGTGCCATCAGCCCCGAAGGGGAGACCCAGTACTTC.

The V and J genes are TRBV18 and TRBJ1-2, with 10 bases aligning to TRBD1. Germline trimming cut 3 bases from V and 8 bases from J; bases unmatched to any gene: 15. Per germline, CDR1 KGHSH and CDR2 LQKENI. The CDR3 is 17 amino acids. The CDR3 reads CASSPRGQGFAQEGYTF. In DNA, the CDR3 is TGTGCCAGCTCACCGCGGGGACAGGGGTTTGCGCAGGAGGGCTACACCTTC. Full variable domain (missing parts from reference TRBV18 and TRBJ1-2): NAGVMQNPRHLVRRRGQEARLRCSPMKGHSHVYWYRQLPEEGLKFMVYLQKENIIDESGMPKERFSAEFPKEGPSILRIQQVVRGDSAAYFCASSPRGQGFAQEGYTFGSGTRLTVV.

This clone was recorded a few times. The V gene is TRBV19, the J gene TRBJ1-4; D not resolved. The CDR3 covers 15 residues. The V and J ends lost 4 bases and 8 bases respectively, with 17 bases between them. CDR1 LNHDA and CDR2 SQIVND come from the germline V gene (reference sequence). The CDR3 here is CASSTPHGPEEKLFF. The DNA for the CDR3 is TGTGCCAGTAGTACTCCTCACGGACCAGAGGAAAAACTGTTTTTT.

The chain has TRBV5-1 and TRBJ2-2; 12 bases are a match to TRBD2. With V trimmed by 4 bases and J by 0 bases, 7 bases remained unmatched. CDR1 SGHRS and CDR2 YFSETQ come from the germline V gene. This CDR3 region has 18 residues. CDR3 sequence (DNA): TGCGCCAGCAGCCAATTAAGGACTAGCGGGGCGAACACCGGGGAGCTGTTTTTT. Protein product: CASSQLRTSGANTGELFF.

The rearrangement joins TRBV12-5 to TRBJ2-1, with TRBD2 as a possible D gene (6 bases). Trimming took 1 base from V and 6 from J, leaving 13 bases between them. The CDR3 sequence is 15 residues long. Looked up from germline, CDR1 is LGHNT and CDR2 is FRNRAP. The DNA of the CDR3 is TGTGCTAGTGGTTTGGGCTGGCAGGGAGGCAATGAGCAGTTCTTC. It translates to CASGLGWQGGNEQFF.